This is a list of T cell receptor beta chains from one sample in a study of blood T cell repertoires in COVID-19. TCRdb keeps only in-frame clones here, not all; method: immunoSEQ multiplex PCR. The sample includes tens of thousands of clones, about nine tenths of them seen just once. Sequences were obtained from peripheral blood. These receptor sequences come from a human donor in a cohort sampled during active COVID-19. The CDR3 runs from the conserved cysteine through the conserved F or W.

V gene	J gene	CDR3 length	CDR3 protein
TRBV27	TRBJ2-1	14	CASSFRFSYNEQFF
TRBV24-1	TRBJ2-3	14	CATSDPTSTDTQYF
TRBV5-1	TRBJ2-2	16	CASSMLAGANTGELFF
TRBV7-6	TRBJ2-7	15	CASSLGLGSSYEQYF
TRBV7-9	TRBJ2-1	13	CASSFGGSDEQFF
TRBV12-3/TRBV12-4	TRBJ2-3	12	CASSLGPRAQYF
TRBV7-8	TRBJ1-5	15	CASSLVEGARQPQHF
TRBV28	TRBJ2-7	14	CASSTGTSLVEQYF
TRBV30	TRBJ1-1	13	CAWSGGQNTEAFF
TRBV14	TRBJ2-2	15	CASSLQPGASGELFF
TRBV6-5	TRBJ1-1	15	CASRPVGTKNTEAFF
TRBV7-9	TRBJ2-1	15	CASSWDSPQINEQFF
TRBV5-1	TRBJ1-2	16	CASSSSDKASNYGYTF
TRBV10-2	TRBJ1-5	15	CASTQTGSKYQPQHF
TRBV7-2	TRBJ2-1	16	CASSRNPLAGVNEQFF